This T cell receptor (beta chain) was profiled in a study of regulatory T cells in long-lasting Graves disease. At the level of the study: Over 5 years of antithyroid drugs with positive TSH receptor antibodies was taken to mean persistent Graves' disease.

With iRepertoire HTBI primers and Arm-PCR of CDR3 regions, TCR beta libraries were built. TCRdb passed the multiplex PCR reads through MiXCR, listing each CDR3 protein once. This sample has some 370,000 distinct CDR3 sequences, with roughly 20% found just once. Whole-study findings and limits: Sample size was small, which may have lowered accuracy. Persistent Graves' disease cases displayed lower TCR diversity than newly diagnosed ones. Persistent patients shared 2,741 public clonotypes among themselves. Newly diagnosed patients shared fewer, at some 970.

The time point here: persistent/refractory GD, antithyroid drugs over 5 years with positive TRAb. The authors made the TCR library using RNA they extracted from PBMCs. Germline CDR1 DFQATT, CDR2 SNEGSKA (reference sequence). With V trimmed by 5 bases and J by 5 bases, 9 bases remained unmatched. This CDR3 is 14 amino acids long. The sample holds a few counts of this clonotype. Its antigen is not identified. This receptor was identified in a female donor with Graves disease. The chain carries TRBV20-1 and TRBJ2-7; 10 bases align to TRBD1. The input for sequencing was peripheral blood mononuclear cells (PBMCs), taken when the disease was refractory, from a patient treated with antithyroid drugs. The CDR3 DNA reads as TGCAGTGCTGTCCCGGGACAGGGGATAAACGAGCAGTACTTC. Its translation: CSAVPGQGINEQYF.